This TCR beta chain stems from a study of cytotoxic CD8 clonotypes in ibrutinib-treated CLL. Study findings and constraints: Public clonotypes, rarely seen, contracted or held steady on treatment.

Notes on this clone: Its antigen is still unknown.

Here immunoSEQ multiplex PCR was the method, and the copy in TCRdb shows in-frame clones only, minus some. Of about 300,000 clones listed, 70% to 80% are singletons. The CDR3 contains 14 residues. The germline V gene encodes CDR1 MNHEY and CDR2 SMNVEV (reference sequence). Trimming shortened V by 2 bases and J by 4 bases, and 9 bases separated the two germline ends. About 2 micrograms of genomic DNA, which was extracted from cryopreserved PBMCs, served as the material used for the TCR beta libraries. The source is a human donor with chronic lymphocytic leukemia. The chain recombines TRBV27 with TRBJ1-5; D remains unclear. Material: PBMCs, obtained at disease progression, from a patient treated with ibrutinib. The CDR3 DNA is TGTGCCAGCAGTTTAGAGAGGGCAAATCAGCCCCAGCATTTT. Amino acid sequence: CASSLERANQPQHF.